Given below is one T cell receptor beta chain in context. Its antigen is still unknown. It has no much larger one-base neighbor in the sample; base qualities were not kept. The sequencer listed for this sample is Illumina HiSeq 2500. Quantitative 5'-RACE with molecular barcodes was the method used to prepare the TCR beta libraries. The authors processed their data as follows. A new computational method, built on a probabilistic model of VDJ rearrangement, was used to identify disease-linked TCR variants. The public reads were run again by TCRdb, first through fastp at Q25 and then through MiXCR, and only productive beta chains were kept. For every CDR3 protein sequence, its rows merge into one entry that carries the most common genes and DNA. TCRdb's processing, not the authors', yielded these V and J calls. The sample data list 390,000 or so distinct CDR3 sequences, and about a fifth of these were observed just once. Of the sample, 16% is held by the ten largest clones.

The sample is drawn from a study of CD8 T cells in ankylosing spondylitis (dated 2017 in TCRdb). Regarding the research as a whole: T cell receptor beta repertoires were profiled in healthy donors and ankylosing spondylitis patients so that disease-linked TCR variants could be found. Peripheral blood was sampled, and synovial fluid was additionally collected from ankylosing spondylitis patients. The full study cohort was made up of about 25 ankylosing spondylitis patients and 95 to 130 healthy donors. Broad study findings and their caveats: The disease-linked clones had a CD8+ phenotype and were found at relatively low frequencies in peripheral blood. The disease-linked clones were reported as significantly enriched in matched synovial fluid samples from ankylosing spondylitis patients. A TCR beta motif made up of about eight highly homologous amino acid variants appeared to be characteristic of blood from ankylosing spondylitis patients. Some motif variants had previously been reported in the synovial fluid and blood of reactive arthritis patients, which suggests shared mechanisms of disease initiation.

Counted from cysteine to phenylalanine, this CDR3 has 15 amino acids. The only DNA kept is the CDR3, 45 bases in frame from the first base. CDR1 WNHNN and CDR2 SYGVQD were looked up in the germline V gene (reference sequence). V and J are truncated by 3 bases and 5 bases respectively, leaving an intervening sequence of 17 bases. This TCR was recovered from a male donor with ankylosing spondylitis. Sequencing was performed on blood, either unsorted or a sorted T cell fraction (not recorded which). The chain links TRBV10-1 with TRBJ2-7; a tentative D match to TRBD1 spans 6 bases. Here the CDR3 is given as CASSEAGAPVDEQYF. The DNA is as follows: TGCGCCAGCAGTGAAGCAGGGGCGCCAGTGGACGAGCAGTACTTC.